The 2 T cell receptor beta chains below were found in one sample sequenced in a study of CD8 T cells in Susac syndrome (dated by TCRdb to about 2019). Libraries were prepared through the immunoSEQ multiplex PCR assay. RNA was extracted using the RNeasy kit, and roughly 0.45 to 1 microgram was reverse transcribed with random hexamers. TCRdb reanalyzed the raw reads on its own, using fastp at Q25 for trimming and MiXCR for clone calling, and kept in-frame beta chains. Every entry covers one CDR3 protein and lists the most common genes and DNA from its rows. The table for this sample lists 150,000 to 180,000 distinct CDR3 sequences; approximately 95% of them were counted only once. Around 0.15% of the sample comes from the top ten. Sequenced material: CD4+ T cells from PBMCs. These TCRs come from a human donor with Susac syndrome.

Here the CDR3 reads CASSVQTSSYNEQFF. CDR3 nucleotide sequence: TGTGCCAGCAGTGTACAGACCAGCTCCTACAATGAGCAGTTCTTC. V and J are TRBV2 and TRBJ2-1; no clear D gene. Deletions cut 4 bases from V and 0 bases from J, with 10 bases between. The CDR3 spans 15 residues. In germline, CDR1 is SNHLY, CDR2 FYNNEI.

The V gene is TRBV6-5, the J gene TRBJ2-7; no firm D call. Trimming pared 3 bases from V and 2 bases from J, leaving 14 bases between. Germline V gives CDR1 MNHEY, CDR2 SVGAGI. The CDR3 is 15 amino acids. For the CDR3, the DNA is TGTGCCAGCAGTTATCAGTTAGACCCCACCTACGAGCAGTACTTC. It is translated as CASSYQLDPTYEQYF.